Given below is one T cell receptor beta chain in context. Its specific antigen is unknown. No base qualities exist here, and no much larger clone lies one base off it. This record comes from a study of blood T cell repertoires in COVID-19 (dated by TCRdb to between 2020 and 2021). Notes on the research overall: The collaborator samples originated in the United States, Italy and Spain and spanned the acute and convalescent phases of COVID-19. The prospective study material was composed of cDNA or gDNA derived from T cells, B-cell-depleted T cells, or PBMCs. The dataset comprised deeply sampled blood TCRbeta repertoires from subjects exposed to, actively infected with, or recovered from COVID-19. The repertoires were released in a freely available public database meant as a resource for research on the immune response to SARS-CoV-2. The samples were drawn from the first 160 participants of the ongoing ImmuneRACE study and from some 1,300 subjects provided by 6 global collaborators. Nearly every sample came with metadata listing a de-identified subject ID, COVID-19 status, age in years and sex. Where available, HLA class I and class II types were obtained from metadata supplied by the sample provider rather than from assay-based typing.

The immunoSEQ Assay, a bias-controlled multiplex PCR, was used to amplify TCRbeta CDR3 regions from genomic DNA. On the authors' methods: The number of nucleated cells in each sample was estimated by amplification of reference gene primers within the assay. To quantify the absolute abundance of each unique TCRbeta CDR3 rearrangement, sequence reads were collapsed and filtered. For each sample, productive Simpson clonality was calculated as the square root of Simpson's diversity index over productive rearrangements. Imported from immuneACCESS, the table was reduced by TCRdb to in-frame sequences with V and J called. These copies leave out some clones; in studies compared against another copy, an unresolved V gene accounts for under half, and the cause of the remainder is not known. V and J calls and clone size come straight from that table; D and trimming were deduced from the DNA. This sample gives approximately 90,000 clones in total; 80% to 90% of them show up just once. Jointly, the top ten make up 4.5% to 6% of the sample.

The investigation overall reported the following: The quantity of clinical and demographic metadata differed by source and by participant and was supplied without curation.

Collaborating institutions collected whole blood in K2EDTA tubes following their own protocols. For TCRbeta analysis, collaborator samples were shipped as frozen whole blood, as isolated PBMCs, or as DNA extracted from either sample type. The CDR1 and CDR2 encoded by the germline V gene are SNHLY and FYNNEI. Reading from cysteine to phenylalanine, the CDR3 counts 13 amino acids. The only DNA kept is the CDR3, 39 bases in frame from the first base. Trimming at the junction amounts to 6 bases on V and 2 bases on J, and the germline ends lie 10 bases apart. What was sequenced was peripheral blood. This clonotype was sampled from a woman over 75 with acute or convalescent COVID-19. The V and J segments used are TRBV2 and TRBJ2-5; the D segment could be TRBD1, given 6 matching bases. The CDR3 region: CASRRTEQETQYF. The DNA is TGTGCCAGCAGACGGACAGAACAAGAGACCCAGTACTTC.